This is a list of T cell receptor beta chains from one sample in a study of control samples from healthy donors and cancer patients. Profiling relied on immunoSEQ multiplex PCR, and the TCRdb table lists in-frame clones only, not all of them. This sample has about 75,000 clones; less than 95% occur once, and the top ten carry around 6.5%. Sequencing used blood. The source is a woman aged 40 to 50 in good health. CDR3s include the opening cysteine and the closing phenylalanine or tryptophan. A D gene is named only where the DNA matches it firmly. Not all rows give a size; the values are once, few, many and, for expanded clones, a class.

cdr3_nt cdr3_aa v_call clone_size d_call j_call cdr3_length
TGTGCCAGTAGCGGGACAGGGGGACGGGAAAAACTGTTTTTT CASSGTGGREKLFF TRBV19 once TRBD1 TRBJ1-4 14
TGTGCCAGCAGCTTTGAGGGGAATGGCTACACCTTC CASSFEGNGYTF TRBV7-3 once NA TRBJ1-2 12
TGCAGCGTTGAAGACTTCAGACAGGAACATGGCTACACCTTC CSVEDFRQEHGYTF TRBV29-1 NA NA TRBJ1-2 14
TGTGCCTGGAGTGAGGACAGCCTCTACGAGCAGTACTTC CAWSEDSLYEQYF TRBV30 once NA TRBJ2-7 13
TGTGCCAGCAGCTTGGTTAGCGGGCACCCCACCTTC CASSLVSGHPTF TRBV7-2 NA TRBD2 TRBJ2-7 12
TGTGCCAGTAGTATAGGGGGCGTCGGGAACACTGAAGCTTTCTTT CASSIGGVGNTEAFF TRBV19 NA NA TRBJ1-1 15
TGTGCCATCCCCGGGACAGGGGCCTATAATTCACCCCTCCACTTT CAIPGTGAYNSPLHF TRBV6-5 NA TRBD1 TRBJ1-6 15
TGTGCCAGCAGTGCCACCGGGACAGTGGGTGAGAAGCCCCAGCATTTT CASSATGTVGEKPQHF TRBV2 NA TRBD1 TRBJ1-5 16
TGTGCCAGCAGCCAAGGCCCAGCCAGCGGGAGATACACAGATACGCAGTATTTT CASSQGPASGRYTDTQYF TRBV3-1/TRBV3-2 NA TRBD2 TRBJ2-3 18
TGTGCCAGCAGGGGGGCACTTGGGGAAAAACTGTTTTTT CASRGALGEKLFF TRBV6-6 NA NA TRBJ1-4 13
TGTGCCAGCAGCTTAGCTGGGGGGATGGGGACAGATACGCAGTATTTT CASSLAGGMGTDTQYF TRBV7-2 NA NA TRBJ2-3 16
TGTGCCATCAGTGAGGGGCAGGGGGTATCTCAGCCCCAGCATTTT CAISEGQGVSQPQHF TRBV10-3 NA TRBD1 TRBJ1-5 15
TGCGCCAGCAGCCAGGGGCGGGGGGACAGAACTGAAGCTTTCTTT CASSQGRGDRTEAFF TRBV4-3 NA TRBD1 TRBJ1-1 15
TGTGCCAGCAGGATGACAGGGGGCCAGTATTTAGTTTCACCCCTCCACTTT CASRMTGGQYLVSPLHF TRBV27 NA TRBD1 TRBJ1-6 17
TGTGCCAGCAGCCTACAGGGACACACATACGAGCAGTACTTC CASSLQGHTYEQYF TRBV3-1/TRBV3-2 NA NA TRBJ2-7 14
TGTGCCAGCTCGATAGGACAGAGTGAAGCTTTCTTT CASSIGQSEAFF TRBV7-9 NA NA TRBJ1-1 12
TGTGCCAGCAGCACCGCCCGGGATGGTTCACCCCTCCACTTT CASSTARDGSPLHF TRBV28 NA NA TRBJ1-6 14
TGTGCCAGCAACTTTTTATGGGGGGCGCAACTCTATGGCTACACCTTC CASNFLWGAQLYGYTF TRBV28 NA NA TRBJ1-2 16
TGTGCCAGCAGCGGCGGGTTAAAATCCTCCTACGAGCAGTACTTC CASSGGLKSSYEQYF TRBV7-9 NA NA TRBJ2-7 15
TGTGCCAGCAGCCGCGGAAGGGGGCAGATTTTGAACACTGAAGCTTTCTTT CASSRGRGQILNTEAFF TRBV7-9 NA TRBD1 TRBJ1-1 17
TGTGCCAGCAGTTACTCGGACAGGGGCTACAATGAGCAGTTCTTC CASSYSDRGYNEQFF TRBV6-5 NA TRBD1 TRBJ2-1 15
TGCAGCGTTTTGGACAGACAGAAAAACATTCAGTACTTC CSVLDRQKNIQYF TRBV29-1 NA NA TRBJ2-4 13
TGTGCCTGGAGTTTACAGGGGTCCACTGAAGCTTTCTTT CAWSLQGSTEAFF TRBV30 NA TRBD1 TRBJ1-1 13
TGTGCCAGTAGTATAGATTGGCGGGAGGGCCCTGATACGCAGTATTTT CASSIDWREGPDTQYF TRBV19 NA TRBD2 TRBJ2-3 16
TGTGCCAGCAGCTTAGTTGGCGGGGCCTACAATGAGCAGTTCTTC CASSLVGGAYNEQFF TRBV11-2 NA NA TRBJ2-1 15
TGTGCCAGCAGTGAAGCGCCCACTAGATCCAGTGAGCAGTTCTTC CASSEAPTRSSEQFF TRBV6-1 NA NA TRBJ2-1 15
TGTGCCAGCAGTCACCGGGAGGGGGCTGGGAACACTGAAGCTTTCTTT CASSHREGAGNTEAFF TRBV28 once TRBD1 TRBJ1-1 16
TGTGCCAGCTCACCGGAGGTTCTTGGGGCCAACGTCCTGACTTTC CASSPEVLGANVLTF TRBV18 NA NA TRBJ2-6 15
TGTGCCACCAGTGATCCCCTGACAGGGCCCGAGAACACTGAAGCTTTCTTT CATSDPLTGPENTEAFF TRBV24-1 NA TRBD1 TRBJ1-1 17
TGTGCCAGCAGCTTGGCGGGTACGTCCCAAGAGACCCAGTACTTC CASSLAGTSQETQYF TRBV5-8 NA NA TRBJ2-5 15
TGTGCCAGCAATCCCGACTCGCTTGGAAACACCATATATTTT CASNPDSLGNTIYF TRBV2 NA NA TRBJ1-3 14
TGTGCCAGCAGCTTAATTGTCCCCGGGGAGCTGTTTTTT CASSLIVPGELFF TRBV7-3 once NA TRBJ2-2 13
TGTGCCAGCAGCGTAGCTCTGGGGGCAGATACGCAGTATTTT CASSVALGADTQYF TRBV9 NA NA TRBJ2-3 14
TGTGCCAGCAGTTTAATGGCTAGCGGGAGTGGAAATGAGCAGTTCTTC CASSLMASGSGNEQFF TRBV27 NA TRBD2 TRBJ2-1 16
TGTGCCACCAGCAGAGAAGGCCGGCCCCAGCATTTT CATSREGRPQHF TRBV15 NA NA TRBJ1-5 12
TGTGCCAGCAGCCCGCCTGGCGGGGGAGAGACCCAGTACTTC CASSPPGGGETQYF TRBV7-9 NA TRBD2 TRBJ2-5 14
TGCGCCAGCAGCCAAGAGGCTAGCGGGGCCTACAATGAGCAGTTCTTC CASSQEASGAYNEQFF TRBV4-1 NA TRBD2 TRBJ2-1 16
TGTGCCAGCAGCTCCGGGACAGGGGGCGGGGAGACCCAGTACTTC CASSSGTGGGETQYF TRBV11-2 NA TRBD1 TRBJ2-5 15
TGTGCCAGCAGCTTAGGATCTACCCACCAGACCCAGTACTTC CASSLGSTHQTQYF TRBV11-3 NA NA TRBJ2-5 14
TGTGCCAGCAGCGTTAGTCCCAGCCCCCTGCCCGGGGAGCTGTTTTTT CASSVSPSPLPGELFF TRBV9 once NA TRBJ2-2 16
TGTGCCAGCAAAGGGAATAGCGGGAGGGCCGGGGAGCAGTTCTTC CASKGNSGRAGEQFF TRBV2 NA TRBD2 TRBJ2-1 15
TGTGCCAGCACGCCGACAGGGGGTGAAGCTTTCTTT CASTPTGGEAFF TRBV6-1 NA TRBD1 TRBJ1-1 12
TGTGCCAGCACGACAGGGCCCTATGGCTACACCTTC CASTTGPYGYTF TRBV19 NA TRBD1 TRBJ1-2 12